This entry describes one T cell receptor beta chain. This sample was taken from a study of blood T cell repertoires in COVID-19. As for the study in general: PBMCs, B-cell-depleted T cells, or T cells were the source of the cDNA or gDNA that made up the material.

Sequencing was performed with immunoSEQ multiplex PCR; in TCRdb, only in-frame clones are kept and a portion is missing. Of about 150,000 clones in the sample, under 90% are singletons; the top ten hold under 9.5%. CDR1 SNHLY and CDR2 FYNNEI come from the germline V gene. Trimming cost V 2 bases and J 4 bases; bases outside gene matches: 7. The CDR3 consists of 16 residues. The participants were between about 18 and 90 years old and came from about two dozen US areas. In assigning cohorts, the study relied on participant-reported clinical history. Recovery among Cohort 3 donors was established by two negative PCRs, clearance, or symptom resolution.

Source material: PBMCs or T cells enriched from blood (not recorded which). The V call is TRBV2, the J call TRBJ2-1; 8 nucleotides line up with TRBD2. The origin of this receptor is a man over 45 who had recovered from COVID-19. CDR3 nucleotide sequence: TGTGCCAGCAGTGAATGGGTAGCGGGGTTGTACAATGAGCAGTTCTTC. It is translated as CASSEWVAGLYNEQFF. The full variable domain, in which reference TRBV2 and TRBJ2-1 provide the parts outside the CDR3, is EPEVTQTPSHQVTQMGQEVILRCVPISNHLYFYWYRQILGQKVEFLVSFYNNEISEKSEIFDDQFSVERPDGSNFTLKIRSTKLEDSAMYFCASSEWVAGLYNEQFFGPGTRLTVL.